A selection of T cell receptor beta chains follows, all from one sample in a study of T cell responses to AZD1222 COVID-19 vaccine. This table comes from immunoSEQ multiplex PCR, and its TCRdb copy is limited to in-frame clones, with some not included. This sample has 68,000 or so clones, with over 60% found just once. Material: peripheral blood, obtained on day 0 of AZD1222 vaccination. Receptor source: an adult in good health. Each CDR3 is given with its conserved first and last residue. D genes are given only for firm matches. Clone size is stated in some rows and not others, as once, few, many or a class when expanded.

CDR3 DNA: TGTGCCAGCAGCAGTCAGAACACTGAAGCTTTCTTT
CDR3 protein: CASSSQNTEAFF
J gene: TRBJ1-1
clone size: NA
D gene: NA
V gene: TRBV21-1

CDR3 DNA: TGTGCCAGCAGCCCTCCAGGGACGCACTCCTACAATGAGCAGTTCTTC
CDR3 protein: CASSPPGTHSYNEQFF
J gene: TRBJ2-1
clone size: NA
D gene: NA
V gene: TRBV7-2

CDR3 DNA: TGTGCCAGCCGTACCAACTCAGGGATACCTGGCAATCAGCCCCAGCATTTT
CDR3 protein: CASRTNSGIPGNQPQHF
J gene: TRBJ1-5
clone size: NA
D gene: NA
V gene: TRBV27

CDR3 DNA: TGTGCCAGCAGTGTTTACCTGGGACAGGGCGACTATGGCTACACCTTC
CDR3 protein: CASSVYLGQGDYGYTF
J gene: TRBJ1-2
clone size: NA
D gene: TRBD1
V gene: TRBV25-1

CDR3 DNA: TGTGCCAGCAGCCAGAACTCTGGAAACACCATATATTTT
CDR3 protein: CASSQNSGNTIYF
J gene: TRBJ1-3
clone size: NA
D gene: NA
V gene: TRBV7-6

CDR3 DNA: TGTGCCAGCAGCATCCCAGGACAATCGGTTCCCGGCTACACCTTC
CDR3 protein: CASSIPGQSVPGYTF
J gene: TRBJ1-2
clone size: few
D gene: NA
V gene: TRBV5-4

CDR3 DNA: TGCGCCAGCAGCCAAGAGACACAACTAAGCTCCTATAATTCACCCCTCCACTTT
CDR3 protein: CASSQETQLSSYNSPLHF
J gene: TRBJ1-6
clone size: NA
D gene: NA
V gene: TRBV4-1

CDR3 DNA: TGTGCCAGCAGCTTAGGACGATACAGGGTGGCCACCGGGGAGCTGTTTTTT
CDR3 protein: CASSLGRYRVATGELFF
J gene: TRBJ2-2
clone size: NA
D gene: NA
V gene: TRBV11-2

CDR3 DNA: TGCGCCAGCAGTGAGTCGACTGGGCCAGCCTATGGCTACACCTTC
CDR3 protein: CASSESTGPAYGYTF
J gene: TRBJ1-2
clone size: NA
D gene: NA
V gene: TRBV10-1

CDR3 DNA: TGCGCCAGCAGCCAAGGTTTGGTGAACACTGAAGCTTTCTTT
CDR3 protein: CASSQGLVNTEAFF
J gene: TRBJ1-1
clone size: NA
D gene: NA
V gene: TRBV4-1

CDR3 DNA: TGTGCCATCAGACCCGGGACCGGGCGAGGTGGCGATCAGCCCCAGCATTTT
CDR3 protein: CAIRPGTGRGGDQPQHF
J gene: TRBJ1-5
clone size: NA
D gene: NA
V gene: TRBV10-3

CDR3 DNA: TGTGCCAGCTCACGGGGGGCCCGTAATGAAAAACTGTTTTTT
CDR3 protein: CASSRGARNEKLFF
J gene: TRBJ1-4
clone size: NA
D gene: NA
V gene: TRBV18

CDR3 DNA: TGTGCCAGCTTAAGGGACAGGGGCCTCGGTCAGCCCCAGCATTTT
CDR3 protein: CASLRDRGLGQPQHF
J gene: TRBJ1-5
clone size: few
D gene: TRBD1
V gene: TRBV6-5

CDR3 DNA: TGTGCCAGCAGCCTCTCGGTCGGGGGACTCAAAAACATTCAGTACTTC
CDR3 protein: CASSLSVGGLKNIQYF
J gene: TRBJ2-4
clone size: NA
D gene: NA
V gene: TRBV3-1/TRBV3-2

CDR3 DNA: TGCGCCAGCAGCGCCGAGGGTGGGTCCTACAATGAGCAGTTCTTC
CDR3 protein: CASSAEGGSYNEQFF
J gene: TRBJ2-1
clone size: NA
D gene: NA
V gene: TRBV5-1

CDR3 DNA: TGTGCCAGCAGCCGAGGACTCAATTCACCCCTCCACTTT
CDR3 protein: CASSRGLNSPLHF
J gene: TRBJ1-6
clone size: NA
D gene: NA
V gene: TRBV6-5

CDR3 DNA: TGTGCCAGCAGCCGGGCGGGGGGGCCTCTTGGCACAGATACGCAGTATTTT
CDR3 protein: CASSRAGGPLGTDTQYF
J gene: TRBJ2-3
clone size: NA
D gene: TRBD2
V gene: TRBV7-6

CDR3 DNA: TGTGCCAGCAGTCCTGGACTAGGGGTTCCCTCTGACTACGAGCAGTACTTC
CDR3 protein: CASSPGLGVPSDYEQYF
J gene: TRBJ2-7
clone size: NA
D gene: TRBD2
V gene: TRBV27

CDR3 DNA: TGTGCCAGCAGCTTATCTGCAGGGGGCCCCGGTGGCTACACCTTC
CDR3 protein: CASSLSAGGPGGYTF
J gene: TRBJ1-2
clone size: NA
D gene: TRBD1
V gene: TRBV7-2

CDR3 DNA: TGTGCCAGTAGTACGAATGGACTAGCGGAGACCACAGATACGCAGTATTTT
CDR3 protein: CASSTNGLAETTDTQYF
J gene: TRBJ2-3
clone size: NA
D gene: TRBD2
V gene: TRBV19

CDR3 DNA: TGTGCCAGCAGTCAACCCCCCGGACAGGACCTCTACGAGCAGTACTTC
CDR3 protein: CASSQPPGQDLYEQYF
J gene: TRBJ2-7
clone size: NA
D gene: TRBD1
V gene: TRBV6-2/TRBV6-3

CDR3 DNA: TGTGCCAGCAGTGAGGACAGGATGGTCGAAAAACTGTTTTTT
CDR3 protein: CASSEDRMVEKLFF
J gene: TRBJ1-4
clone size: NA
D gene: TRBD1
V gene: TRBV6-1

CDR3 DNA: TGTGCCAGCAGTCCCTGGGACAGGGGCACTGAAGCTTTCTTT
CDR3 protein: CASSPWDRGTEAFF
J gene: TRBJ1-1
clone size: NA
D gene: TRBD1
V gene: TRBV3-1/TRBV3-2

CDR3 DNA: TGTGCCAGCAGTCCCGCCGATTCTTTTAGTTTGACTAGCGGGGGGTACAATGAGCAGTTCTTC
CDR3 protein: CASSPADSFSLTSGGYNEQFF
J gene: TRBJ2-1
clone size: NA
D gene: TRBD2
V gene: TRBV6-6

CDR3 DNA: TGTGCCAGCAGTGAGCCCTACGGGTGGGAAGGCTACACCTTC
CDR3 protein: CASSEPYGWEGYTF
J gene: TRBJ1-2
clone size: NA
D gene: NA
V gene: TRBV6-1

CDR3 DNA: TGCAGCGTTGATCATGGGTCTGGGTATGGGCAGTATTTT
CDR3 protein: CSVDHGSGYGQYF
J gene: TRBJ2-3
clone size: NA
D gene: NA
V gene: TRBV29-1

CDR3 DNA: TGCAGCGTCGCCTACAGGGAAGGGGACGAGCAGTACTTC
CDR3 protein: CSVAYREGDEQYF
J gene: TRBJ2-7
clone size: few
D gene: NA
V gene: TRBV29-1